The rows below give T cell receptor beta chains drawn from one sample of a study of control samples from healthy donors and cancer patients. Profiling relied on immunoSEQ multiplex PCR, and the TCRdb table lists in-frame clones only, not all of them. The sample has some 79,000 clones; about 90% are singletons. Sequenced material: blood. These receptors were taken from a woman aged 50 to 60 in good health. CDR3s include the opening cysteine and the closing phenylalanine or tryptophan. D genes are given only for firm matches. Where a row states a size, it is once, few, many or the class of an expanded clone; other rows omit it.

J	size	D	V	CDR3	DNA
TRBJ1-4	-	-	TRBV30	CAWCPGLVNEKLFF	TGTGCCTGGTGCCCGGGACTAGTTAATGAAAAACTGTTTTTT
TRBJ1-4	-	-	TRBV30	CAWTRGWNEKLFF	TGTGCCTGGACCCGGGGATGGAATGAAAAACTGTTTTTT
TRBJ2-1	once	-	TRBV24-1	CATSDTTALGQFF	TGTGCCACCAGTGACACGACCGCCTTAGGGCAGTTCTTC
TRBJ1-2	-	TRBD1	TRBV7-3	CASSRTGGGSYGYTF	TGTGCCAGCAGCCGGACAGGGGGAGGATCCTATGGCTACACCTTC
TRBJ2-5	-	TRBD2	TRBV27	CASSFYGGRASETQYF	TGTGCCAGCAGTTTTTACGGCGGGAGGGCCTCAGAGACCCAGTACTTC
TRBJ1-2	-	-	TRBV12-3/TRBV12-4	CASSFGSFYGYTF	TGTGCCAGCAGTTTCGGCAGCTTCTATGGCTACACCTTC
TRBJ2-5	-	TRBD2	TRBV7-9	CASSLSRLAEETQYF	TGTGCCAGCAGCTTATCTCGACTAGCGGAAGAGACCCAGTACTTC
TRBJ2-3	-	TRBD2	TRBV3-1/TRBV3-2	CASSGTSGSPRDTQYF	TGTGCCAGCAGCGGGACTAGCGGGAGCCCGCGGGATACGCAGTATTTT
TRBJ2-1	-	-	TRBV5-1	CASSLARNEQFF	TGCGCCAGCAGCTTGGCCAGGAATGAGCAGTTCTTC
TRBJ2-7	-	TRBD1	TRBV2	CASKGQGVNEQYF	TGTGCCAGCAAGGGACAGGGCGTCAACGAGCAGTACTTC
TRBJ2-2	-	TRBD1	TRBV4-2	CASQKGQTNTGELFF	TGTGCCAGCCAAAAGGGACAGACGAACACCGGGGAGCTGTTTTTT
TRBJ2-4	-	-	TRBV5-4	CASSLAQPGAKNIQYF	TGTGCCAGCAGCTTGGCACAACCTGGAGCCAAAAACATTCAGTACTTC
TRBJ1-5	-	TRBD1	TRBV28	CASSMGQARGNQPQHF	TGTGCCAGCAGCATGGGACAGGCGCGTGGCAATCAGCCCCAGCATTTT
TRBJ2-3	-	-	TRBV5-1	CASSLASSTDTQYF	TGCGCCAGCAGCCTGGCATCTAGCACAGATACGCAGTATTTT
TRBJ1-4	-	TRBD1	TRBV7-9	CASSPQGAREKLFF	TGTGCCAGCAGCCCCCAGGGGGCGAGGGAAAAACTGTTTTTT
TRBJ1-1	-	-	TRBV28	CASSSGARGAFF	TGTGCCAGCAGTTCAGGGGCCAGGGGAGCTTTCTTT
TRBJ1-4	-	TRBD1	TRBV2	CASSAQGATNEKLFF	TGTGCCAGCAGTGCGCAGGGGGCGACTAATGAAAAACTGTTTTTT
TRBJ1-4	-	TRBD1	TRBV5-1	CASSPGQGHEKLFF	TGCGCCAGCAGCCCGGGACAGGGGCATGAAAAACTGTTTTTT
TRBJ2-3	-	-	TRBV7-8	CASSLTESTDTQYF	TGTGCCAGCAGCTTAACGGAAAGCACAGATACGCAGTATTTT
TRBJ1-5	few	-	TRBV11-3	CASSFIPPGGTNSNQPQHF	TGTGCCAGCAGCTTTATTCCCCCCGGTGGGACTAATAGCAATCAGCCCCAGCATTTT
TRBJ2-5	-	TRBD1	TRBV30	CAWGTGGAETQYF	TGTGCCTGGGGGACAGGGGGCGCGGAGACCCAGTACTTC
TRBJ1-2	-	-	TRBV19	CASSIKGGYGYTF	TGTGCCAGTAGTATCAAGGGTGGCTATGGCTACACCTTC
TRBJ1-2	-	TRBD1	TRBV6-5	CASRTQGYGYTF	TGTGCCAGCAGGACACAGGGGTATGGCTACACCTTC
TRBJ2-1	-	-	TRBV2	CASSDRHEQFF	TGTGCCAGCAGTGATAGACATGAGCAGTTCTTC
TRBJ1-2	once	-	TRBV2	CASSDERYGYTF	TGTGCCAGCAGTGACGAACGCTATGGCTACACCTTC
TRBJ2-3	-	TRBD2	TRBV6-5	CASTPGGGPGDTQYF	TGTGCCAGCACCCCTGGCGGGGGGCCGGGAGATACGCAGTATTTT
TRBJ2-1	-	TRBD2	TRBV4-1	CASSPGTNSYNEQFF	TGCGCCAGCAGCCCCGGGACTAACTCCTACAATGAGCAGTTCTTC
TRBJ1-1	-	TRBD1	TRBV18	CASSPMDREAFF	TGTGCCAGCTCACCTATGGACAGGGAAGCTTTCTTT
TRBJ1-1	-	TRBD1	TRBV24-1	CATRDTSGGPEAFF	TGTGCCACCAGAGACACCTCAGGGGGCCCTGAAGCTTTCTTT
TRBJ1-3	-	-	TRBV11-2	CASSLAGRNSGNTIYF	TGTGCCAGCAGCTTAGCAGGAAGGAATTCTGGAAACACCATATATTTT
TRBJ2-3	-	TRBD1	TRBV5-1	CASSTRDSLTDTQYF	TGCGCCAGCAGCACAAGGGACAGCCTCACAGATACGCAGTATTTT
TRBJ1-2	-	-	TRBV5-8	CASSPPGVRANYGYTF	TGTGCCAGCAGCCCCCCCGGGGTCAGAGCTAACTATGGCTACACCTTC
TRBJ2-5	-	TRBD2	TRBV3-1/TRBV3-2	CASSQGLAGGKETQYF	TGTGCCAGCAGCCAAGGGCTAGCGGGAGGGAAAGAGACCCAGTACTTC
TRBJ2-2	once	-	TRBV29-1	CSALASANTGELFF	TGCAGCGCCCTGGCTAGCGCGAACACCGGGGAGCTGTTTTTT
TRBJ1-5	-	-	TRBV19	CASWDSAVGNQPQHF	TGTGCCAGTTGGGACTCCGCAGTCGGCAATCAGCCCCAGCATTTT
TRBJ2-1	-	-	TRBV19	CASSTPSDGGQAGNEQFF	TGTGCCAGTAGTACTCCTTCCGATGGGGGCCAAGCGGGCAATGAGCAGTTCTTC
TRBJ2-1	-	-	TRBV5-1	CASSLAREQFF	TGCGCCAGCAGCTTGGCCCGTGAGCAGTTCTTC
TRBJ2-1	-	-	TRBV7-3	CASSIGDNPYNEQFF	TGTGCCAGCAGCATAGGGGACAACCCCTACAATGAGCAGTTCTTC
TRBJ2-7	-	-	TRBV18	CASSPQGLEQYF	TGTGCCAGCTCACCTCAGGGGCTCGAGCAGTACTTC
TRBJ1-3	-	-	TRBV9	CASSLSDSIGNTIYF	TGTGCCAGCAGCCTCTCCGACAGTATTGGAAACACCATATATTTT
TRBJ2-7	few	-	TRBV28	CASSLILYEQYF	TGTGCCAGCAGTTTAATACTCTACGAGCAGTACTTC
TRBJ1-3	-	-	TRBV29-1	CSVERGAGGNTIYF	TGCAGCGTTGAACGGGGGGCAGGAGGAAACACCATATATTTT
TRBJ2-5	-	TRBD1	TRBV5-1	CASSPDRDETQYF	TGCGCCAGCAGCCCCGACAGGGACGAGACCCAGTACTTC
TRBJ2-3	-	TRBD2	TRBV29-1	CSVDLGASGGRNTQYF	TGCAGCGTTGACCTGGGGGCTAGCGGGGGACGCAATACGCAGTATTTT
TRBJ2-2	-	-	TRBV6-5	CASSYGAALNTGELFF	TGTGCCAGCAGTTACGGGGCGGCATTGAACACCGGGGAGCTGTTTTTT
TRBJ2-7	-	TRBD1	TRBV7-6	CASSLVRGTGGESYEQYF	TGTGCCAGCAGCTTAGTGAGAGGGACAGGGGGCGAATCCTACGAGCAGTACTTC
TRBJ1-3	-	-	TRBV28	CASSFQGNRNTIYF	TGTGCCAGCAGTTTTCAGGGGAATAGGAACACCATATATTTT
TRBJ2-1	-	TRBD2	TRBV3-1/TRBV3-2	CASTLTTAGARGEQFF	TGTGCCAGCACCCTAACGACGGCGGGAGCGCGGGGTGAGCAGTTCTTC